This T cell receptor beta chain was documented in a study of siplizumab effects on memory and regulatory T cells. Broader study findings: Memory cells seemed less diverse than naive T cells, which also seemed major contributors to the alloresponse. Siplizumab cultures yielded proliferating Tregs whose suppressive function was not confirmed. The drug siplizumab significantly decreased the alloreactive sequences that could be traced to unstimulated CD4+ memory cells. Mean Treg-derived proportions of mappable alloreactive CD4+ clones were approximately 69% for siplizumab and 26.9% for controls.

Trimming shortened V by 2 bases and J by 3 bases, and 9 bases separated the two germline ends. Germline V gene data show CDR1 as SGHRS and CDR2 as YFSETQ. The CDR3 loop spans 14 amino acids. Details on this clone: Its antigen is as yet unknown.

The data were produced by immunoSEQ multiplex PCR, yet TCRdb's version contains in-frame clones alone and is incomplete. The data show over 65,000 clones, about 95% seen once. This TCR was recovered from a human donor in good health. The sample consisted of CD8+ T cells sorted from blood. The V call is TRBV5-1, the J call TRBJ1-5; the D gene is possibly TRBD1 (6 bases). The CDR3 region has the DNA TGCGCCAGCAGCTTCCGGACAGACAATCAGCCCCAGCATTTT. It codes for CASSFRTDNQPQHF. Drawing the rest from reference TRBV5-1 and TRBJ1-5, the complete variable domain is KAGVTQTPRYLIKTRGQQVTLSCSPISGHRSVSWYQQTPGQGLQFLFEYFSETQRNKGNFPGRFSGRQFSNSRSEMNVSTLELGDSALYLCASSFRTDNQPQHFGDGTRLSIL.